These 16 T cell receptor beta chains came from one sample sequenced in a study of blood T cell repertoires in COVID-19. Profiled with immunoSEQ multiplex PCR; TCRdb holds only in-frame clones, not every one. The sample shows 310,000 or so clones, about nine tenths of them seen only once. Sequenced input: PBMCs or T cells enriched from blood (not recorded which). The receptors originated from a young woman who had recovered from COVID-19.

The chain uses TRBV14 and TRBJ1-2; possible D gene TRBD1, 5 bases. The CDR3 loop spans 15 amino acids. V was clipped by 2 bases and J by 5 bases, with 15 bases between them. Germline assignment: CDR1 SGHDN and CDR2 FVKESK. Here the CDR3 reads CASSQQSGTVYGYTF. CDR3 coding DNA: TGTGCCAGCAGCCAACAGTCCGGGACTGTTTATGGCTACACCTTC.

In this sample, this clone turned up a few times. The V gene is TRBV18, the J gene TRBJ1-1; D is perhaps TRBD1 (5 bases). The germline V gene has CDR1 KGHSH and CDR2 LQKENI. This CDR3 is built from 14 residues. Between the trimmed V and J ends, which lost 4 bases and 1 base, there was a span of 10 bases. The CDR3 region has the DNA TGTGCCAGCTCACTCCAGGGAGGGAACACTGAAGCTTTCTTT. The encoded protein is CASSLQGGNTEAFF.

The V and J genes are TRBV28 and TRBJ2-7; TRBD1 aligns across 8 bases. CDR1 is MDHEN and CDR2 is SYDVKM in the germline V gene. The CDR3 consists of 17 residues. V lost 7 bases, J lost 0 bases, and 14 bases stayed unmatched. The CDR3 spells CASTTLLPGQVSYEQYF. The CDR3 DNA reads TGTGCCAGCACCACTCTTCTTCCGGGACAGGTCTCCTACGAGCAGTACTTC.

The chain joins TRBV19 to TRBJ2-1, with TRBD1 matching 7 bases. Per germline, CDR1 LNHDA and CDR2 SQIVND (reference sequence). The CDR3 is 15 amino acids. The V gene end was trimmed by 4 bases and the J gene end by 0 bases; junction bases not matched to a gene: 3. The DNA for the CDR3 is TGTGCCAGTAGTACCAGGGGGAGCTCCTACAATGAGCAGTTCTTC. Its translation is CASSTRGSSYNEQFF.

The V gene is TRBV2, the J gene TRBJ1-2; the D gene is possibly TRBD1 (6 bases). There are 15 residues in the CDR3. Trimming stripped 2 bases from V and 6 bases from J, with 16 bases between. Germline V gene sequence: CDR1 SNHLY, CDR2 FYNNEI. CDR3: CASSESQWDNHGYTF. CDR3 nucleotide sequence: TGTGCCAGCAGTGAATCCCAGTGGGACAACCATGGCTACACCTTC.

CDR3 sequence: CASRVRGLGKNQPQHF. CDR3 nucleotide sequence: TGTGCCAGTAGGGTCCGGGGACTTGGAAAAAATCAGCCCCAGCATTTT. The chain links TRBV19 to TRBJ1-5, with a tentative D call TRBD1 (5 bases). Looked up from germline, CDR1 is LNHDA and CDR2 is SQIVND (reference sequence). V was pared by 6 bases and J by 4 bases, with 19 bases between. CDR3 length equals 16 residues.

The chain carries TRBV3-1 (or the pseudogene TRBV3-2) and TRBJ1-2, with TRBD1 identical over 9 bases. Germline CDR1 LGHDT, CDR2 YNNKEL (reference sequence). This CDR3 has 14 amino acids. Trimming took 5 bases from V and 4 from J; bases not matched to a gene: 5. For the CDR3, the DNA is TGTGCCAGCAGCAAAACGACAGGGGGCTATGGCTACACCTTC. Its translation is CASSKTTGGYGYTF.

This chain links TRBV7-3 with TRBJ2-3; D unresolved. V shed 1 base and J shed 4 bases, with 6 bases lying between them. Germline V gene data show CDR1 as SGHTA and CDR2 as FQGTGA. The CDR3 length is 13 residues. The chain's CDR3 is CASSLNAADTQYF. The CDR3 DNA reads TGTGCCAGCAGCTTAAATGCGGCAGATACGCAGTATTTT.

A few counts support this clone. Different DNA sequences within this sample yield the same CDR3. This sequence joins TRBV5-5 and TRBJ2-1; D not resolved. The length of the CDR3 is 13 residues. CDR1 SGHKS and CDR2 YYEKEE come from the germline V gene (reference sequence). The V and J ends lost 1 base and 4 bases respectively, with 6 bases between them. CDR3 sequence: CASSLTDYNEQFF. CDR3 nucleotides: TGTGCCAGCAGCTTGACAGATTACAATGAGCAGTTCTTC.

V and J are TRBV12-3 or TRBV12-4 and TRBJ2-1; TRBD2 aligns across 8 bases. The CDR3 is 13 amino acids. V trimming: 5 bases; J trimming: 6 bases; junction bases outside the gene matches: 3. The CDR3 spells CASSLSGINEQFF. The CDR3 DNA follows: TGTGCCAGCAGTCTTAGCGGGATCAATGAGCAGTTCTTC.

This chain links TRBV11-1 with TRBJ2-7, with a tentative D call TRBD1 (6 bases). The V end was cut by 4 bases, the J end by 2 bases, with 9 bases between. Germline CDR1 reads SGHAT; CDR2 reads FQDESV (reference sequence). There are 13 residues in the CDR3. The CDR3, as DNA: TGTGCCAGCAGCTGGACAGCTACCTACGAGCAGTACTTC. This translates into CASSWTATYEQYF.

This chain connects TRBV19 to TRBJ1-1; no clear D. The CDR3 is made up of 13 amino acids. In germline, CDR1 is LNHDA, CDR2 SQIVND (reference sequence). V lost 5 bases, J lost 4 bases, and 11 bases lay in between. CDR3 DNA: TGTGCCAGTAGTGTTTCTGCGGGCACTGAAGCTTTCTTT. Its protein product is CASSVSAGTEAFF.

This chain connects TRBV28 to TRBJ2-7, with D maybe TRBD2 (6 bases). The CDR3 runs 18 residues. From germline, CDR1 is MDHEN and CDR2 SYDVKM. Trimming took off 3 bases at V and 2 bases at J, with 23 bases between the two ends. CDR3 loop: CASSFTPSGRIATYEQYF. The CDR3 DNA reads TGTGCCAGCAGTTTTACCCCGTCCGGGAGAATAGCTACCTACGAGCAGTACTTC.

The chain has TRBV28 and TRBJ2-7; TRBD2 agrees at 10 bases. The CDR3 extends over 15 amino acids. The V gene end was trimmed by 2 bases and the J gene end by 1 base; junction bases not matched to a gene: 2. Germline V gene data show CDR1 as MDHEN and CDR2 as SYDVKM. In nucleotides, the CDR3 is TGTGCCAGCAGTTTACCACTAGCGGGGTCCTACGAGCAGTACTTC. Translation gives CASSLPLAGSYEQYF.

This clone showed up many times. This chain links TRBV5-4 with TRBJ1-3; perhaps TRBD1 as D (5 bases). CDR3 length: 14 residues. Trimming cost V 4 bases and J 1 base, with 9 bases left between them. In germline, CDR1 is SGHNT, CDR2 YYREEE (reference sequence). The CDR3 loop is CASSRGGSGNTIYF. In DNA form, the CDR3 reads TGTGCCAGCAGCCGCGGGGGATCTGGAAACACCATATATTTT.

The CDR3 coding sequence is TGTGCCATCAGTGACATACAGGGGTTGTCAGAGACCCAGTACTTC. Its translation: CAISDIQGLSETQYF. This chain joins TRBV10-3 and TRBJ2-5, with 7 bases identical to TRBD1. V dropped 3 bases and J dropped 4; count of bases not matched to a gene: 8. The CDR3 extends over 15 amino acids. Germline lookup yields CDR1 ENHRY and CDR2 SYGVKD.